Following are 20 T cell receptor beta chains from one sample sequenced in a study of T cells in Graves' hyperthyroidism and ophthalmopathy. Amplification yielded TCR beta CDR3 regions, with RNA transcripts as the source. Carried out on the TCR CDR3, a first-round RT-PCR used the HTBI primer set. TCRdb re-analysed the multiplex PCR reads in MiXCR, keeping a single row per CDR3 protein. The table has more than 500,000 distinct CDR3 sequences, 40% to 55% seen once. Material: peripheral blood or thyroid tissue (not recorded which). These receptors all come from an adult woman with Graves' disease, either hyperthyroidism or ophthalmopathy (not recorded which).

The chain joins TRBV7-8 to TRBJ2-7; 9 nucleotides align to TRBD2. The CDR3 length is 16 residues. Germline V lookup: CDR1 SGHVS, CDR2 FQNEAQ. V lost 5 bases and J lost 4; bases outside the gene matches: 12. The CDR3 loop reads CASSQDSSGISYEQYF. As DNA, the CDR3 is TGTGCCAGCAGCCAAGACTCTAGCGGGATATCATACGAGCAGTACTTC.

This chain uses TRBV7-2 with TRBJ1-6; no clear D. CDR3 length: 15 residues. Germline CDR1 reads SGHTA; CDR2 reads FQGNSA. The germline V and J ends were trimmed by 1 base and 6 bases, with 10 bases remaining between them. CDR3 region: CASSLEYSFNSPLHF. CDR3 in DNA: TGTGCCAGCAGCTTAGAATACAGCTTTAATTCACCCCTCCACTTT.

This sequence joins TRBV7-9 and TRBJ1-4, with D possibly TRBD1 on 5 matching bases. CDR1 is SEHNR, CDR2 FQNEAQ, per germline (reference sequence). CDR3 size: 13 residues. The V gene lost 5 bases and the J gene lost 7 bases, with 11 bases spanning the gap. DNA for the CDR3: TGTGCCAGCAGCATCGGGGCTAGTGAAAAACTGTTTTTT. Translation gives CASSIGASEKLFF. The full variable domain, completed using reference TRBV7-9 and TRBJ1-4, is DTGVSQNPRHKITKRGQNVTFRCDPISEHNRLYWYRQTLGQGPEFLTYFQNEAQLEKSRLLSDRFSAERPKGSFSTLEIQRTEQGDSAMYLCASSIGASEKLFFGSGTQLSVL.

The J gene is TRBJ1-1, the V gene TRBV7-9; 8 nucleotides agree with TRBD1. CDR1 SEHNR and CDR2 FQNEAQ come from the germline V gene (reference sequence). CDR3 length: 15 residues. Losses at the gene ends were 5 bases for V and 6 bases for J; bases not matched to a gene: 11. CDR3 DNA sequence: TGTGCCAGCAGCCCTACAAGGACAGGGCGCTCTGAAGCTTTCTTT. This codes for CASSPTRTGRSEAFF.

In its sample, this clonotype was seen a few times. The chain has TRBV29-1 and TRBJ1-2; weak D call: TRBD1 (5 bases). The V gene lost 3 bases and the J gene lost 4 bases, with 12 bases spanning the gap. This CDR3 is built from 13 residues. Germline CDR1 SQVTM, CDR2 ANQGSEA. The CDR3 sequence is CSVEGGGTYGYTF. In DNA, the CDR3 is TGCAGCGTTGAGGGGGGGGGGACCTATGGCTACACCTTC. Using reference TRBV29-1 and TRBJ1-2 for the parts outside the CDR3, the full variable domain is SAVISQKPSRDICQRGTSLTIQCQVDSQVTMMFWYRQQPGQSLTLIATANQGSEATYESGFVIDKFPISRPNLTFSTLTVSNMSPEDSSIYLCSVEGGGTYGYTFGSGTRLTVV.

The CDR3 here is CAINGDQGATEAFF. DNA for the CDR3: TGTGCCATCAACGGCGACCAGGGGGCCACTGAAGCTTTCTTT. This sequence joins TRBV10-3 and TRBJ1-1; TRBD1 agrees at 8 bases. The CDR3 extends over 14 amino acids. Germline CDR1 ENHRY, CDR2 SYGVKD. V dropped 7 bases and J dropped 4; count of bases not matched to a gene: 8.

This clonotype has a count of ten or more. The chain uses TRBV20-1 and TRBJ2-7, with D possibly being TRBD1 or TRBD2 (5 bases each). CDR1 and CDR2 from the germline V gene are DFQATT and SNEGSKA (reference sequence). V was clipped by 3 bases and J by 0 bases, with 6 bases between them. There are 12 residues in the CDR3. The CDR3 loop is CSARRGSYEQYF. CDR3 DNA sequence: TGCAGTGCTAGGAGGGGCTCCTACGAGCAGTACTTC.

This clonotype was recorded many times. The CDR3 DNA sequence: TGTGCCAGCAGATCTTTACAGAGCTCCTACAATGAGCAGTTCTTC. Translation gives CASRSLQSSYNEQFF. The chain combines TRBV7-9 with TRBJ2-1; D is unresolved. V lost 6 bases to trimming and J lost 0 bases, with 12 bases between them. CDR3 size: 15 residues. Per germline, CDR1 SEHNR and CDR2 FQNEAQ (reference sequence).

This clonotype has only a few counts. The chain has TRBV10-3 and TRBJ2-1, with 9 bases that match TRBD2. V dropped 10 bases and J dropped 7; count of bases not matched to a gene: 11. In germline, CDR1 is ENHRY, CDR2 SYGVKD. The CDR3 has 14 amino acids. As DNA, the CDR3 is TGTGCCACCAAACAGCGGGAGGAAGGGAATGAGCAGTTCTTC. Its translation is CATKQREEGNEQFF.

This clonotype was found a few times. V is TRBV14 and J is TRBJ2-2; TRBD2 agrees at 12 bases. Unmatched junction bases numbered 6, after V lost 1 base and J lost 0 bases. The CDR3 contains 19 residues. Per the germline V gene, CDR1 is SGHDN and CDR2 is FVKESK. The DNA for the CDR3 is TGTGCCAGCAGCCAAGCCTCTAGCGGGAGGGCCTCGAACACCGGGGAGCTGTTTTTT. Encoded protein: CASSQASSGRASNTGELFF.

V usage is TRBV5-4 and J usage is TRBJ1-6; D ambiguous. Trimming took 6 bases from V and 10 from J, leaving 11 bases between them. Germline CDR1 is SGHNT and CDR2 is YYREEE (reference sequence). There are 12 residues in the CDR3. Written as DNA, the CDR3 is TGTGCCAGCACCTTCGGAGGCTCACCCCTCCACTTT. It is translated as CASTFGGSPLHF.

This clonotype was seen ten or more times. V and J are TRBV7-9 and TRBJ2-5; D may be TRBD2 (6 bases). Germline CDR1 reads SEHNR; CDR2 reads FQNEAQ (reference sequence). Trimming took off 3 bases at V and 1 base at J, with 9 bases between the two ends. CDR3 length: 14 amino acids. In DNA form, the CDR3 reads TGTGCCAGCAGCTTGGAGGGTCGCCAAGAGACCCAGTACTTC. Translated, it gives CASSLEGRQETQYF.

This chain links TRBV9 with TRBJ1-3, with D hard to call. The ends were cut back, 4 bases at V and 4 bases at J, with 15 bases in the middle. This CDR3 has 15 amino acids. Germline V gene data show CDR1 as SGDLS and CDR2 as YYNGEE. CDR3 coding DNA: TGTGCCAGCAGCTCGTTTAGGACGGTCGGAAACACCATATATTTT. This codes for CASSSFRTVGNTIYF.

This clonotype showed up just a few times. Relative to the germline gene, one junction end is altered; a read error may explain this. The chain has TRBV7-9 and TRBJ2-7; D perhaps matches TRBD2 (6 bases). The CDR3 runs 14 residues. The germline CDR1 and CDR2 sequences are SEHNR and FQNEAQ (reference sequence). CDR3 DNA sequence: TGTGCTAGCAGCCTTGGTCCGGAGGGCTACGAGCAGTACTTC. Translation gives CASSLGPEGYEQYF.

This clonotype was seen many times. The genes are TRBV20-1 and TRBJ2-7; no definite D call. Germline CDR1 is DFQATT and CDR2 is SNEGSKA (reference sequence). V was trimmed by 1 base and J by 5 bases, leaving 9 bases between them. This CDR3 contains 12 residues. CDR3 coding DNA: TGCAGTGCTAGAGTGTTGATGGACGAGCAGTACTTC. This gives the protein CSARVLMDEQYF.

This clonotype has only a few counts. J is TRBJ1-6 and V is TRBV19; a possible D gene is TRBD1 (5 bases). V was trimmed by 3 bases and J by 10 bases, leaving 13 bases between them. The CDR3 length is 14 residues. Germline V gene sequence: CDR1 LNHDA, CDR2 SQIVND (reference sequence). The CDR3 nucleotides are TGTGCCAGTAGTATCCAGCAGGGCGTATCACCCCTCCACTTT. Its protein product is CASSIQQGVSPLHF. Based on the CDR3 plus reference TRBV19 and TRBJ1-6, the full variable domain is DGGITQSPKYLFRKEGQNVTLSCEQNLNHDAMYWYRQDPGQGLRLIYYSQIVNDFQKGDIAEGYSVSREKKESFPLTVTSAQKNPTAFYLCASSIQQGVSPLHFGNGTRLTVT.

This chain joins TRBV20-1 and TRBJ2-7; tentatively, D is TRBD1 or TRBD2 (6 bases each). CDR3 length equals 12 residues. V was cut by 3 bases and J by 4 bases, with 10 bases left in between. Per germline, CDR1 DFQATT and CDR2 SNEGSKA (reference sequence). CDR3 bases: TGCAGTGCTAGTGAGGGGGGATACGAGCAGTACTTC. Its translation: CSASEGGYEQYF.

The CDR3 DNA sequence: TGTGCCAGCTCCAGTTTCGGACAGGGGGCGAGCGGGGAGCTGTTTTTT. Amino acid sequence: CASSSFGQGASGELFF. The chain combines TRBV2 with TRBJ2-2, with 11 nucleotides matching TRBD1. Germline V gene lookup returns CDR1 SNHLY and CDR2 FYNNEI. J was trimmed by 7 bases and V by 8 bases; bases with no gene match: 12. The CDR3 extends over 16 amino acids.

The rearrangement uses TRBV11-2 and TRBJ2-7, with 7 bases fitting TRBD1. Trimming took 5 bases from V and 3 from J; bases not matched to a gene: 7. Germline CDR1 SGHAT, CDR2 FQNNGV. This CDR3 is 14 amino acids long. The CDR3 reads CASSPHRDSYEQYF. CDR3 nucleotides: TGTGCCAGCAGCCCGCACCGGGACAGCTACGAGCAGTACTTC.

This clonotype was recorded many times. The chain joins TRBV29-1 to TRBJ2-5; TRBD1 might be the D (5 bases). The length of the CDR3 is 12 residues. V was shortened by 6 bases and J by 2 bases, with 10 bases between the two germline ends. CDR1 and CDR2 (germline): SQVTM, ANQGSEA. CDR3 DNA sequence: TGCAGCGTGGGAACAGGTCAAGAGACCCAGTACTTC. This translates into CSVGTGQETQYF.